These 6 T cell receptor beta chains came from one sample sequenced in a study of early T cells in non-severe SARS-CoV-2 infection. TCRdb reprocessed the 5' RACE reads via MiXCR and lists one record per CDR3 protein. The sample has 100,000 or so distinct CDR3 sequences; around a sixth are singletons. The sample consisted of whole blood, taken at baseline. These receptor sequences come from an adult who was a healthcare worker with PCR-confirmed SARS-CoV-2 infection or an uninfected control (not recorded which).

V gene TRBV6-1 combines with J gene TRBJ1-5; D not resolved. CDR1 MNHNS and CDR2 SASEGT come from the germline V gene. The CDR3 loop spans 14 amino acids. Trimming took off 4 bases at V and 1 base at J, with 8 bases between the two ends. CDR3 residues: CASSVWRSNQPQHF. CDR3 sequence (DNA): TGTGCCAGCAGTGTTTGGAGAAGCAATCAGCCCCAGCATTTT.

This clonotype was recorded a few times. This rearrangement joins TRBV5-1 to TRBJ2-6; possible D gene TRBD1, 6 bases. Per germline, CDR1 SGHRS and CDR2 YFSETQ. CDR3 length: 17 amino acids. Trimming pared 1 base from V and 2 bases from J, leaving 13 bases between. DNA for the CDR3: TGCGCCAGCAGCTTGCAGGGGAGTGGGACTGGGGCCAACGTCCTGACTTTC. Translated: CASSLQGSGTGANVLTF.

V and J are TRBV11-2 and TRBJ2-5; 10 nucleotides agree with TRBD2. Per germline, CDR1 SGHAT and CDR2 FQNNGV. The V and J ends lost 5 bases and 5 bases, in that order; junction bases with no gene match: 23. The CDR3 length is 20 residues. DNA for the CDR3: TGTGCCAGCAGCCCCATTAGGGGGGTAGCGGGAGGTAGTGGAGTTGAGACCCAGTACTTC. Protein product: CASSPIRGVAGGSGVETQYF.

This clonotype showed up just a few times. The CDR3 protein is CASSQTTASTGEQYF. DNA of the CDR3: TGCGCCAGCAGCCAGACAACAGCTTCGACGGGCGAGCAGTACTTC. The J gene is TRBJ2-7, the V gene TRBV4-3; D not certain. The CDR3 extends over 15 amino acids. Per germline, CDR1 LGHNA and CDR2 YSLEER. Trimming took 3 bases from V and 6 from J, leaving 18 bases between them.

V usage is TRBV12-3 or TRBV12-4 and J usage is TRBJ2-3; TRBD2 matches at 9 bases. There are 14 residues in the CDR3. V was pared by 5 bases and J by 6 bases, with 6 bases of the junction left unmatched. The CDR3 loop reads CASSPGLASDTQYF. The CDR3 nucleotides are TGTGCCAGCAGTCCCGGACTAGCGTCGGATACGCAGTATTTT.

The chain is built from TRBV28 and TRBJ2-3; D possibly corresponds to TRBD2 (5 bases). Germline values: CDR1 MDHEN, CDR2 SYDVKM. The ends were cut back, 5 bases at V and 0 bases at J, with 15 bases in the middle. This CDR3 has 16 residues. CDR3 bases: TGTGCCAGCAGTCTACGGACTGACCCTAGCACAGATACGCAGTATTTT. Translation: CASSLRTDPSTDTQYF.